The rows below give T cell receptor beta chains drawn from one sample of a study of T cells after yellow fever vaccination. TCRdb re-called the 5' RACE reads through MiXCR, storing one row per CDR3 protein. The sample lists 65,000 to 90,000 distinct CDR3 sequences, almost 8% occurring once. This specimen was CD8+ T cells sorted from PBMCs, taken on the day of the yellow fever booster vaccination. The receptors shown here come from a man aged 25-45 years who received the YFV17D yellow fever vaccine. CDR3s include the opening cysteine and the closing phenylalanine or tryptophan. A D gene is named only where the DNA matches it firmly. The size entry is marked missing in some rows and otherwise reads once, few, many or a size class.

V,size,D,J,length,CDR3,DNA
TRBV3-1,few,TRBD2,TRBJ2-7,15,CASSQEGAGVFEQYF,TGTGCCAGCAGCCAAGAAGGGGCGGGAGTATTCGAGCAGTACTTC
TRBV9,few,TRBD2,TRBJ2-3,16,CASSVGGSGSTDTQYF,TGTGCCAGCAGCGTAGGCGGTAGCGGGAGCACAGATACGCAGTATTTT
TRBV7-2,many,.,TRBJ2-1,13,CASSPGEYDEQFF,TGTGCCAGCAGCCCCGGGGAGTATGATGAGCAGTTCTTC
TRBV12-3/TRBV12-4,few,.,TRBJ1-5,13,CASSFDSNQPQHF,TGTGCCAGCAGTTTTGACAGCAATCAGCCCCAGCATTTT
TRBV13,many,.,TRBJ1-1,14,CASRGWQVSTEAFF,TGTGCCAGCAGGGGCTGGCAGGTGAGCACTGAAGCTTTCTTT
TRBV29-1,.,.,TRBJ1-2,14,CSVRETGANYGYTF,TGCAGCGTTCGAGAGACAGGAGCTAACTATGGCTACACCTTC
TRBV25-1,many,.,TRBJ2-7,14,CASSAPGHVYEQYF,TGTGCCAGCAGCGCACCGGGACACGTATACGAGCAGTACTTC
TRBV6-2/TRBV6-3,.,.,TRBJ2-1,16,CASSYSWRDQGGEQFF,TGTGCCAGCAGTTACTCTTGGCGGGACCAGGGTGGGGAGCAGTTCTTC
TRBV13,few,.,TRBJ2-5,15,CASSIRLNRAETQYF,TGTGCCAGCAGCATCCGATTGAATAGGGCGGAGACCCAGTACTTC
TRBV9,many,.,TRBJ2-7,14,CASSVGGGTYEQYF,TGTGCCAGCAGCGTAGGCGGCGGGACCTACGAGCAGTACTTC
TRBV12-3/TRBV12-4,.,.,TRBJ1-4,14,CASSLAGAGEKLFF,TGTGCCAGCAGTTTAGCCGGGGCAGGTGAAAAACTGTTTTTT
TRBV9,.,TRBD2,TRBJ2-1,15,CASSATWTSGNEQFF,TGTGCCAGCAGCGCAACCTGGACTAGCGGGAATGAGCAGTTCTTC
TRBV9,.,.,TRBJ1-2,16,CASSVGGGLNPDGYTF,TGTGCCAGCAGCGTAGGAGGGGGACTTAATCCGGATGGCTACACCTTC
TRBV28,.,.,TRBJ2-3,11,CAYQSGDTQYF,TGTGCCTACCAGTCCGGAGATACGCAGTATTTT
TRBV15,few,TRBD1,TRBJ2-3,16,CATSRDEDRAPDTQYF,TGTGCCACCAGCAGGGATGAAGACAGGGCCCCAGATACGCAGTATTTT
TRBV6-5,.,.,TRBJ2-5,17,CASSYSPSSRDSETQYF,TGTGCCAGCAGTTACTCCCCGTCCAGCCGAGACTCTGAGACCCAGTACTTC
TRBV19,few,.,TRBJ2-7,15,CASRGGTTSFNEQYF,TGTGCCAGTAGGGGAGGGACAACGTCGTTTAACGAGCAGTACTTC
TRBV19,.,.,TRBJ2-1,15,CASAGTSLGYNEQFF,TGTGCCAGTGCCGGTACTAGTTTAGGCTACAATGAGCAGTTCTTC
TRBV29-1,many,.,TRBJ2-7,13,CSVEEDRPYEQYF,TGCAGCGTTGAGGAAGACAGGCCCTACGAGCAGTACTTC
TRBV14,few,.,TRBJ1-2,12,CASSLGGPGYTF,TGTGCCAGCAGCCTCGGTGGGCCTGGCTACACCTTC
TRBV9,.,TRBD2,TRBJ2-5,14,CASSVGEGVETQYF,TGTGCCAGCAGCGTAGGGGAGGGAGTGGAGACCCAGTACTTC
TRBV28,.,TRBD1,TRBJ2-5,15,CASSFQTGGRETQYF,TGTGCCAGCAGTTTCCAGACAGGGGGCAGGGAGACCCAGTACTTC
TRBV28,few,TRBD2,TRBJ2-4,14,CATGGALAKNIQYF,TGTGCCACGGGGGGGGCCTTGGCCAAAAACATTCAGTACTTC
TRBV4-2,few,.,TRBJ2-7,14,CASSQVTGSYEQYF,TGTGCCAGCAGCCAAGTTACAGGTTCCTACGAGCAGTACTTC
TRBV11-2,.,.,TRBJ2-1,15,CASSLVLGGANEQFF,TGTGCCAGCAGCTTAGTGTTAGGCGGGGCCAATGAGCAGTTCTTC
TRBV11-2,.,TRBD1,TRBJ1-4,15,CASSWTGATNEKLFF,TGTGCCAGCAGCTGGACAGGAGCAACTAATGAAAAACTGTTTTTT
TRBV7-2,.,.,TRBJ2-1,15,CASSSVRSSYNEQFF,TGTGCCAGCAGCTCCGTAAGGAGCTCCTACAATGAGCAGTTCTTC
TRBV12-3/TRBV12-4,.,TRBD1,TRBJ2-5,15,CASSLMAGGGETQHF,TGTGCCAGCAGTTTAATGGCAGGGGGCGGTGAGACCCAGCACTTC
TRBV5-8,.,TRBD1,TRBJ2-7,14,CASSSGQGGYEQYF,TGTGCCAGCAGCTCGGGACAGGGGGGATACGAGCAGTACTTC
TRBV7-1,.,.,TRBJ2-5,24,CASSRARGDPLRGDVTGREGTQYF,TGTGCCAGCAGTCGCGCAAGGGGGGATCCACTGCGAGGGGACGTGACAGGGAGGGAAGGGACCCAGTACTTC
TRBV11-2,many,TRBD1,TRBJ2-7,15,CASSTRTGILYEQYF,TGTGCCAGCAGCACCCGGACAGGGATCCTCTACGAGCAGTACTTC
TRBV29-1,many,.,TRBJ2-3,12,CSVDPGTDTQYF,TGCAGCGTCGACCCAGGGACAGATACGCAGTATTTT
TRBV20-1,few,TRBD2,TRBJ2-1,14,CSAEGGLAVNEQFF,TGCAGTGCTGAGGGGGGACTAGCGGTCAATGAGCAGTTCTTC
TRBV7-2,.,TRBD2,TRBJ2-1,12,CASSLGAGEQFF,TGTGCCAGCAGCTTGGGAGCGGGGGAGCAGTTCTTC
TRBV27,many,.,TRBJ2-2,14,CASSDQQEGGELFF,TGTGCCAGCAGTGACCAACAGGAGGGCGGGGAGCTGTTTTTT
TRBV7-9,.,.,TRBJ2-7,13,CASSFGTPNEQYF,TGTGCCAGCAGCTTCGGGACCCCGAACGAGCAGTACTTC
TRBV12-3/TRBV12-4,.,.,TRBJ2-2,16,CASSLGSVTNTGELFF,TGTGCCAGCAGTTTAGGTAGCGTAACGAACACCGGGGAGCTGTTTTTT
TRBV4-3,.,TRBD2,TRBJ2-7,16,CASSQDRAGVPYEQYF,TGCGCCAGCAGCCAAGACCGAGCGGGAGTCCCCTACGAGCAGTACTTC
TRBV5-3,.,.,TRBJ2-7,17,CARSLELAGAGLYEQYF,TGTGCCAGAAGCTTGGAATTAGCTGGTGCGGGACTCTACGAGCAGTACTTC
TRBV7-3,few,.,TRBJ2-7,10,CASSCREQYF,TGTGCCAGCAGCTGCCGGGAGCAGTACTTC